This T cell receptor beta chain is drawn from a study of T-cell reconstitution after alpha-beta-depleted transplantation in children. The CDR3 covers 18 residues. Per the germline V gene, CDR1 is PRHDT and CDR2 is FYEKMQ (reference sequence). V dropped 2 bases and J dropped 2 bases, with 22 bases sitting between them. Study-level points and caveats: Some patients' high day-60 TCRbeta diversity was traced to surviving recipient T cells and thymic progenitors. The study reportedly traced alpha-beta T cells about two months after transplant to several hundred expanded graft clones. T cells produced anew were the main source of T-cell counts and diversity one year after transplant.

The authors prepared the TCRbeta library with unique molecular identifiers. TCRdb redid the calling of the PCR reads with MiXCR, one entry per CDR3 protein. The sample yields around 500,000 distinct CDR3 sequences, 23% seen once. Notes on this clonotype: Its specificity is not known.

The TCR originated in a boy younger than two who had a stem cell transplant for acute myeloid leukemia, so the T cells may come from the graft donor. V is TRBV13 and J is TRBJ2-7; no definite D call. The sample here was PBMCs, mostly from graft donor cells, taken 360 days after TCRalphabeta/CD19-depleted stem cell transplant. CDR3 in amino acids: CASSLKGMTETFTYEQYF. The DNA for the CDR3 is TGTGCCAGCAGCTTAAAGGGTATGACGGAAACCTTTACCTACGAGCAGTACTTC.